These 24 T cell receptor beta chains were all obtained from the same sample, sequenced in a study of cytomegalovirus exposure and HLA in healthy donors. Clones were sequenced by immunoSEQ multiplex PCR, and TCRdb holds only the in-frame ones, with some missing. The profile shows about 130,000 clones, around 94% of them singletons. Sequences were obtained from PBMCs. All receptors come from a woman younger than 30 in good health and CMV-seronegative.

V and J are TRBV6-5 and TRBJ1-4; 9 nucleotides agree with TRBD1. From germline, CDR1 is MNHEY and CDR2 SVGAGI. CDR3 length equals 14 residues. The V and J ends lost 6 bases and 8 bases, in that order; junction bases with no gene match: 7. For the CDR3, the DNA is TGTGCCAGCAGCCTGGGACAGGGAAGGGAAAAACTGTTTTTT. It encodes CASSLGQGREKLFF.

The rearrangement links TRBV11-2 to TRBJ2-2; D is possibly TRBD2 (5 bases). The germline V gene has CDR1 SGHAT and CDR2 FQNNGV. V was clipped by 5 bases and J by 0 bases, with 16 bases between them. The CDR3 has 17 residues. Written as DNA, the CDR3 is TGTGCCAGCAGCAAAGGTCGACTACCTGCGAACACCGGGGAGCTGTTTTTT. Its translation is CASSKGRLPANTGELFF.

The chain uses TRBV6-4 and TRBJ2-4, with 10 bases lining up with TRBD2. Germline CDR1 reads MRHNA; CDR2 reads SNTAGT. The CDR3 totals 19 residues. Losses at the gene ends were 4 bases for V and 0 bases for J; bases not matched to a gene: 12. CDR3: CASSVALAGPPLAKNIQYF. For the CDR3, the DNA is TGTGCCAGCAGTGTTGCACTAGCGGGACCGCCACTAGCCAAAAACATTCAGTACTTC.

The chain links TRBV28 to TRBJ2-5; 7 bases are a match to TRBD2. In germline, CDR1 is MDHEN, CDR2 SYDVKM. The CDR3 totals 13 residues. Trimming took 6 bases from V and 4 from J; bases not matched to a gene: 5. The CDR3 DNA is TGTGCCAGCAGCTGGGGGGGGATAGAGACCCAGTACTTC. Translating gives CASSWGGIETQYF.

This rearrangement joins TRBV7-9 to TRBJ1-2; 7 positions match TRBD1. The length of the CDR3 is 14 residues. J lost 6 bases, V lost 4 bases, and 8 bases had no gene match. Germline values: CDR1 SEHNR, CDR2 FQNEAQ (reference sequence). CDR3 in amino acids: CASSSEGQFHGYTF. DNA of the CDR3: TGTGCCAGCAGCTCAGAGGGACAGTTTCATGGCTACACCTTC.

The chain employs TRBV2 and TRBJ1-1; possible D gene TRBD1, 5 bases. CDR3 length equals 12 residues. V shed 9 bases and J shed 6 bases, with 14 bases lying between them. Germline CDR1 reads SNHLY; CDR2 reads FYNNEI. The CDR3 here is CASARRQSEAFF. CDR3 in DNA: TGTGCCAGTGCCCGTAGACAGTCTGAAGCTTTCTTT.

The V call is TRBV7-2, the J call TRBJ2-1; tentatively, D is TRBD2 (5 bases). Trimming stripped 3 bases from V and 5 bases from J, with 11 bases between. There are 14 residues in the CDR3. The germline CDR1 and CDR2 sequences are SGHTA and FQGNSA. The DNA of the CDR3 is TGTGCCAGCAGCTTGGGTCTAGCAAACAATGAGCAGTTCTTC. This translates into CASSLGLANNEQFF.

The CDR3, as DNA: TGTGCCAGCAGTGGGACTAGCGGGAGTTCTGGTGAGCAGTTCTTC. This translates into CASSGTSGSSGEQFF. The chain joins TRBV2 to TRBJ2-1; 13 bases align to TRBD2. This CDR3 has 15 residues. CDR1 is SNHLY and CDR2 is FYNNEI in the germline V gene. With 4 bases clipped from V and 9 bases from J, the junction kept 6 bases outside the gene matches.

This clone occurred once. This chain connects TRBV10-2 to TRBJ2-3; TRBD2 might be the D (5 bases). CDR3 length equals 14 residues. V lost 5 bases to trimming and J lost 2 bases, with 11 bases between them. In germline, CDR1 is WSHSY, CDR2 SAAADI. Here the CDR3 DNA reads TGCGCCAGCAGTCATTGGGAGTTCACAGATACGCAGTATTTT. It specifies CASSHWEFTDTQYF.

The chain uses TRBV2 and TRBJ2-1, with D unresolved. V dropped 4 bases and J dropped 8 bases, with 6 bases sitting between them. The CDR3 has 11 amino acids. Germline CDR1 SNHLY, CDR2 FYNNEI. CDR3 loop: CASSGEDEQFF. The CDR3 nucleotides read TGTGCCAGCAGTGGCGAGGATGAGCAGTTCTTC.

CDR3 DNA sequence: TGTGCCAGCAGCATACAGGGGCGGGGATCTGGGGCCAACGTCCTGACTTTC. It translates to CASSIQGRGSGANVLTF. V gene TRBV7-3 combines with J gene TRBJ2-6, with D possibly matching TRBD1 (7 bases). The CDR3 is 17 residues long. Germline V lookup: CDR1 SGHTA, CDR2 FQGTGA. Trimming removed 5 bases from V and 1 base from J, with 15 bases in between.

The chain couples TRBV29-1 to TRBJ2-7, with TRBD2 identical over 10 bases. Germline V gene lookup returns CDR1 SQVTM and CDR2 ANQGSEA. The CDR3 is made up of 13 amino acids. The V segment lost 6 bases and the J segment 6 bases; nucleotides outside the gene matches: 8. The CDR3 is CSVPAGGPLEQYF. The CDR3, as DNA: TGCAGCGTACCAGCGGGAGGGCCCCTCGAGCAGTACTTC.

The chain is built from TRBV6-5 and TRBJ1-1; no firm D call. The V and J ends lost 8 bases and 2 bases respectively, with 12 bases between them. CDR3 length: 13 residues. Germline-derived CDR1 and CDR2 are MNHEY and SVGAGI. This chain's CDR3 is CASHLAINTEAFF. CDR3 nucleotide sequence: TGTGCCAGCCACCTGGCCATCAACACTGAAGCTTTCTTT.

The chain links TRBV29-1 to TRBJ2-1, with D uncertain. Deletions cut 7 bases from V and 1 base from J, with 14 bases between. Germline V gene data show CDR1 as SQVTM and CDR2 as ANQGSEA. This CDR3 has 14 residues. CDR3: CSAGLVKSYNEQFF. DNA of the CDR3: TGCAGCGCCGGCCTAGTTAAGTCCTACAATGAGCAGTTCTTC.

This clone was found once. This rearrangement joins TRBV7-9 to TRBJ1-1, with no clear D. Germline-derived CDR1 and CDR2 are SEHNR and FQNEAQ (reference sequence). The length of the CDR3 is 13 residues. V shed 2 bases and J shed 1 base, with 5 bases lying between them. The CDR3 region has the DNA TGTGCCAGCAGCTTAAACTGGAACACTGAAGCTTTCTTT. It encodes CASSLNWNTEAFF.

The chain links TRBV7-2 to TRBJ2-1; 11 bases map to TRBD2. Trimming removed 2 bases from V and 0 bases from J; junction bases left unmatched: 6. The CDR3 totals 18 residues. Germline assignment: CDR1 SGHTA and CDR2 FQGNSA. The DNA of the CDR3 is TGTGCCAGCAGCTTACAGGGACTAGCGGAGAGCTCCTACAATGAGCAGTTCTTC. Its protein is CASSLQGLAESSYNEQFF.

The chain couples TRBV5-1 to TRBJ2-7; no clear D gene. CDR1 and CDR2 (germline): SGHRS, YFSETQ. V lost 3 bases, J lost 7 bases, and 14 bases lay in between. CDR3 length: 13 residues. CDR3 in DNA: TGCGCCAGCAGCTCAACACAGTGGGCGGAGCAGTACTTC. This encodes CASSSTQWAEQYF.

This chain uses TRBV19 with TRBJ1-5; 7 bases agree with TRBD1. J lost 7 bases, V lost 3 bases, and 3 bases had no gene match. Germline V gene sequence: CDR1 LNHDA, CDR2 SQIVND (reference sequence). The CDR3 length is 13 residues. The CDR3 loop reads CASSIDRVQPQHF. CDR3 DNA: TGTGCCAGTAGTATTGACAGGGTGCAGCCCCAGCATTTT. Using reference TRBV19 and TRBJ1-5 for the parts outside the CDR3, the full variable domain is DGGITQSPKYLFRKEGQNVTLSCEQNLNHDAMYWYRQDPGQGLRLIYYSQIVNDFQKGDIAEGYSVSREKKESFPLTVTSAQKNPTAFYLCASSIDRVQPQHFGDGTRLSIL.

The genes are TRBV5-1 and TRBJ2-4; a weak D match, TRBD1 (6 bases). Germline V gives CDR1 SGHRS, CDR2 YFSETQ. Trimming pared 2 bases from V and 5 bases from J, leaving 11 bases between. This CDR3 has 14 amino acids. The CDR3 DNA is TGCGCCAGCAGCTTATACAGGGTTGAAAACATTCAGTACTTC. Translating gives CASSLYRVENIQYF.

This sequence joins TRBV4-2 and TRBJ2-3, with a weak D call TRBD2 (6 bases). The V and J ends lost 0 bases and 1 base respectively, with 11 bases between them. There are 16 residues in the CDR3. Germline V gives CDR1 LGHNA, CDR2 YNFKEQ. The CDR3 sequence is CASSQDYGGGTDTQYF. In nucleotides, the CDR3 is TGTGCCAGCAGCCAAGATTACGGCGGGGGCACAGATACGCAGTATTTT.

This chain joins TRBV6-1 and TRBJ1-1; tentative D call: TRBD1 (5 bases). The CDR3 runs to 13 residues. Germline loops: CDR1 MNHNS, CDR2 SASEGT. Deletions cut 7 bases from V and 2 bases from J, with 11 bases between. The DNA of the CDR3 is TGTGCCAGCACAATCCAGGGTAACACTGAAGCTTTCTTT. Amino acid sequence: CASTIQGNTEAFF.

The V and J genes are TRBV19 and TRBJ2-2; D gene ambiguous. The V end was cut by 3 bases, the J end by 0 bases, with 11 bases between. The CDR3 has 16 residues. CDR1 and CDR2 from the germline V gene are LNHDA and SQIVND (reference sequence). The CDR3 is CASSMMVKPNTGELFF. DNA of the CDR3: TGTGCCAGTAGTATGATGGTGAAGCCGAACACCGGGGAGCTGTTTTTT. The whole variable domain, filled in from reference TRBV19 and TRBJ2-2, reads DGGITQSPKYLFRKEGQNVTLSCEQNLNHDAMYWYRQDPGQGLRLIYYSQIVNDFQKGDIAEGYSVSREKKESFPLTVTSAQKNPTAFYLCASSMMVKPNTGELFFGEGSRLTVL.

The chain recombines TRBV7-9 with TRBJ1-2; TRBD1 is a possible D gene (5 bases). V lost 5 bases and J 8 bases, leaving 15 bases between the germline ends. From germline, CDR1 is SEHNR and CDR2 FQNEAQ (reference sequence). The CDR3 totals 13 residues. The CDR3 DNA reads as TGTGCCAGCAGCCAAGACAGAAAAGGAGGCTACACCTTC. This codes for CASSQDRKGGYTF.

This chain joins TRBV18 and TRBJ2-2, with 7 bases lining up with TRBD1. Looked up from germline, CDR1 is KGHSH and CDR2 is LQKENI. V trimming: 1 base; J trimming: 4 bases; junction bases outside the gene matches: 3. This CDR3 is built from 15 residues. CDR3 sequence: CASSPQGASTGELFF. The CDR3 coding sequence is TGTGCCAGCTCACCACAGGGGGCGAGCACCGGGGAGCTGTTTTTT.